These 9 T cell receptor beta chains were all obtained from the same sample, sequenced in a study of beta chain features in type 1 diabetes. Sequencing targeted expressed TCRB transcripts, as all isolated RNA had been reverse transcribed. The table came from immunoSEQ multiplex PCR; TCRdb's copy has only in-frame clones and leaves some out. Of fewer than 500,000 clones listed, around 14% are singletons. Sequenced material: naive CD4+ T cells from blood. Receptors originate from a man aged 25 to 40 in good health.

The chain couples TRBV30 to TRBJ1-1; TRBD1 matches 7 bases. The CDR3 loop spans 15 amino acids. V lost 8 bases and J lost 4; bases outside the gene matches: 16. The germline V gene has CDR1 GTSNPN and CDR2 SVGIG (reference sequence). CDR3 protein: CAGAGTVFFATEAFF. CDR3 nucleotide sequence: TGTGCCGGGGCCGGGACAGTCTTCTTCGCCACTGAAGCTTTCTTT.

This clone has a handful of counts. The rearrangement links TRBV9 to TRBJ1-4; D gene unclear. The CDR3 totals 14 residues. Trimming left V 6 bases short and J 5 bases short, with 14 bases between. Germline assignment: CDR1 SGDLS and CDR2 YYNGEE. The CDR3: CASNNHRQNEKLFF. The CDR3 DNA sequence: TGTGCCAGCAACAACCACCGGCAGAATGAAAAACTGTTTTTT.

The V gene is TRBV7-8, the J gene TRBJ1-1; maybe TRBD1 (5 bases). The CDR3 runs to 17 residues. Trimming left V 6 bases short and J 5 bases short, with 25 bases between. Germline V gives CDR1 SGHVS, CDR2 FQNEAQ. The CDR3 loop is CASSHHPGRRMGTEAFF. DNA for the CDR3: TGTGCCAGCAGTCACCACCCGGGACGTCGGATGGGGACTGAAGCTTTCTTT.

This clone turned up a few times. The CDR3 sequence is CASSQVATYEQYF. The CDR3 coding sequence is TGTGCCAGCAGCCAAGTAGCTACCTACGAGCAGTACTTC. The V and J genes are TRBV14 and TRBJ2-7; D unclear. V was pared by 1 base and J by 2 bases, with 6 bases between. The germline gives CDR1 SGHDN, CDR2 FVKESK. This CDR3 is 13 amino acids long.

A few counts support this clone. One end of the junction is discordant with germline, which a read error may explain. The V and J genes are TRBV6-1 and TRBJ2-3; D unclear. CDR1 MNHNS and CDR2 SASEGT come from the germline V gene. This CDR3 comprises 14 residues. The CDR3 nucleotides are TGTGCCAGCAGCGAAGGCGATTACACAGATACGCAGTATTTT. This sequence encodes CASSEGDYTDTQYF.

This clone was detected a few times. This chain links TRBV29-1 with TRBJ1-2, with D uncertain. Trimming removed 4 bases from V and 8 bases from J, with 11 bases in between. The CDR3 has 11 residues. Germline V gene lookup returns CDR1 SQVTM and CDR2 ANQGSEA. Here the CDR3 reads CSVGPQGGYTF. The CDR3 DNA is TGCAGCGTTGGACCCCAAGGGGGCTACACCTTC. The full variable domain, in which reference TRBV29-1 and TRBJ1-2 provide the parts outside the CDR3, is SAVISQKPSRDICQRGTSLTIQCQVDSQVTMMFWYRQQPGQSLTLIATANQGSEATYESGFVIDKFPISRPNLTFSTLTVSNMSPEDSSIYLCSVGPQGGYTFGSGTRLTVV.

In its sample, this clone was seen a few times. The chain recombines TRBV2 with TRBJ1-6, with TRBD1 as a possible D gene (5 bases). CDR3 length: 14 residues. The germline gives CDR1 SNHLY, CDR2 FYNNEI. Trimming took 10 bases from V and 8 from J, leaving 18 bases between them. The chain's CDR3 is CAIPGERSHSPLHF. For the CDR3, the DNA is TGTGCCATACCGGGGGAGAGGAGTCATTCACCCCTCCACTTT.

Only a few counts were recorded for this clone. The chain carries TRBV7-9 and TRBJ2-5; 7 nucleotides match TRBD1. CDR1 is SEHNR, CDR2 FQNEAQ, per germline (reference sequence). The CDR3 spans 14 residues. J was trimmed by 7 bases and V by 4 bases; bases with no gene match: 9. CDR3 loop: CASSSIGTVGTQYF. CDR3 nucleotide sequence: TGTGCCAGCAGCTCAATCGGGACAGTCGGGACCCAGTACTTC. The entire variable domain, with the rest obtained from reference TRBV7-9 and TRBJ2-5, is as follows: DTGVSQNPRHKITKRGQNVTFRCDPISEHNRLYWYRQTLGQGPEFLTYFQNEAQLEKSRLLSDRFSAERPKGSFSTLEIQRTEQGDSAMYLCASSSIGTVGTQYFGPGTRLLVL.

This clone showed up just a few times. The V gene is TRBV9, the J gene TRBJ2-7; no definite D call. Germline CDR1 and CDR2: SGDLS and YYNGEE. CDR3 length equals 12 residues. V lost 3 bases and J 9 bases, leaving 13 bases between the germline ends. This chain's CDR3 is CASSAPLMGQYV. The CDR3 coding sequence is TGTGCCAGCAGCGCGCCTCTGATGGGGCAGTACGTC.